These 15 T cell receptor beta chains came from one sample sequenced in a study of blood T cell repertoires in COVID-19. This table comes from immunoSEQ multiplex PCR, and its TCRdb copy is limited to in-frame clones, with some not included. The repertoire includes roughly 200,000 clones, about 83% of them detected once, and around 1.3% sits in the top ten. Material for sequencing was peripheral blood. The receptor source for this set is a woman aged 30 to 39 with COVID-19, enrolled during active disease.

The rearrangement links TRBV3-1 (or the pseudogene TRBV3-2) to TRBJ2-3; a weak D match, TRBD2 (6 bases). Germline V CDR1 and CDR2: LGHDT, YNNKEL (reference sequence). Between the trimmed V and J ends, which lost 0 bases and 5 bases, there was a span of 15 bases. The CDR3 runs to 16 residues. CDR3 loop: CASSQDRGLALDTQYF. DNA of the CDR3: TGTGCCAGCAGCCAAGATCGGGGTCTAGCGCTAGATACGCAGTATTTT.

V and J are TRBV30 and TRBJ2-7; TRBD1 agrees at 8 bases. J was trimmed by 1 base and V by 1 base; bases with no gene match: 12. Germline CDR1 and CDR2: GTSNPN and SVGIG (reference sequence). The CDR3 length is 17 residues. CDR3 amino acids: CAWSERKRDRQSYEQYF. The CDR3 nucleotides are TGTGCCTGGAGTGAAAGAAAAAGGGACAGGCAGTCCTACGAGCAGTACTTC.

The chain carries TRBV9 and TRBJ2-1; 14 bases map to TRBD2. The germline V gene encodes CDR1 SGDLS and CDR2 YYNGEE. This CDR3 is 17 amino acids long. V shed 1 base and J 9 bases; nucleotides not matched to a gene: 9. CDR3 coding DNA: TGTGCCAGCAGCGTACAAAGGACTAGCGGGGGGCCTGGTGAGCAGTTCTTC. This codes for CASSVQRTSGGPGEQFF. Looking up the rest from reference TRBV9 and TRBJ2-1 gives the full variable domain: DSGVTQTPKHLITATGQRVTLRCSPRSGDLSVYWYQQSLDQGLQFLIQYYNGEERAKGNILERFSAQQFPDLHSELNLSSLELGDSALYFCASSVQRTSGGPGEQFFGPGTRLTVL.

The chain combines TRBV28 with TRBJ1-5; D gene unclear. V lost 8 bases and J lost 9, with 17 bases in between. The CDR3 is 13 residues long. The germline gives CDR1 MDHEN, CDR2 SYDVKM. The CDR3 bases are TGTGCCAGCGGATCTCCCGGGAGCCGGCCCCAGCATTTT. As protein: CASGSPGSRPQHF.

This chain uses TRBV2 with TRBJ2-2, with 9 nucleotides matching TRBD1. This CDR3 is built from 14 residues. V was pared by 2 bases and J by 7 bases, with 2 bases of the junction left unmatched. Per germline, CDR1 SNHLY and CDR2 FYNNEI. The CDR3 protein is CASSETTGGGELFF. The CDR3 DNA is TGTGCCAGCAGTGAAACGACAGGGGGCGGGGAGCTGTTTTTT.

This clone was observed once. This chain uses TRBV7-9 with TRBJ2-5, with 7 positions matching TRBD1. The CDR3 extends over 17 amino acids. The germline V gene has CDR1 SEHNR and CDR2 FQNEAQ (reference sequence). Germline trimming cut 1 base from V and 5 bases from J; bases unmatched to any gene: 13. The CDR3: CASSLVSGSGRGETQYF. The CDR3 bases are TGTGCCAGCAGCTTAGTTAGTGGGTCGGGCAGGGGGGAGACCCAGTACTTC.

The genes are TRBV7-9 and TRBJ1-1, with D possibly matching TRBD1 (5 bases). Germline lookup yields CDR1 SEHNR and CDR2 FQNEAQ (reference sequence). V dropped 1 base and J dropped 4 bases, with 10 bases sitting between them. The CDR3 is 14 residues long. The CDR3 bases are TGTGCCAGCAGCTTAGAAGGGGCGGCCACTGAAGCTTTCTTT. It yields the protein CASSLEGAATEAFF.

The chain carries TRBV6-2 or TRBV6-3 and TRBJ2-5; D is undetermined. This CDR3 is built from 14 residues. Germline V gives CDR1 MNHEY, CDR2 SVGEGT. Trimming took off 1 base at V and 1 base at J, with 7 bases between the two ends. The CDR3 DNA follows: TGTGCCAGCAGTTACTTGGCGGTCCAAGAGACCCAGTACTTC. Its protein product is CASSYLAVQETQYF.

The chain joins TRBV7-8 to TRBJ1-6; D is ambiguous. Germline V lookup: CDR1 SGHVS, CDR2 FQNEAQ. The V and J ends lost 4 bases and 11 bases respectively, with 18 bases between them. The CDR3 length is 15 residues. Here the CDR3 reads CASSYGSPIEAPLHF. The CDR3 DNA follows: TGTGCCAGCAGCTACGGGTCTCCTATTGAGGCACCCCTCCACTTT. Full variable domain (missing parts from reference TRBV7-8 and TRBJ1-6): GAGVSQSPRYKVAKRGQDVALRCDPISGHVSLFWYQQALGQGPEFLTYFQNEAQLDKSGLPSDRFFAERPEGSVSTLKIQRTQQEDSAVYLCASSYGSPIEAPLHFGNGTRLTVT.

The chain couples TRBV7-9 to TRBJ2-3; weak D call: TRBD1 (6 bases). Germline assignment: CDR1 SEHNR and CDR2 FQNEAQ (reference sequence). The length of the CDR3 is 17 residues. The V gene lost 4 bases and the J gene lost 2 bases, with 19 bases spanning the gap. The CDR3 loop reads CASSSQGPRGHTDTQYF. The CDR3 region has the DNA TGTGCCAGCAGCTCACAGGGCCCGAGGGGACACACAGATACGCAGTATTTT. The full variable domain, with the rest looked up from reference TRBV7-9 and TRBJ2-3, is DTGVSQNPRHKITKRGQNVTFRCDPISEHNRLYWYRQTLGQGPEFLTYFQNEAQLEKSRLLSDRFSAERPKGSFSTLEIQRTEQGDSAMYLCASSSQGPRGHTDTQYFGPGTRLTVL.

This chain joins TRBV12-5 and TRBJ2-1, with 8 bases aligning to TRBD2. Germline CDR1 and CDR2: LGHNT and FRNRAP. CDR3 length equals 18 residues. V was clipped by 1 base and J by 5 bases; unmatched bases: 13. The CDR3 DNA reads as TGTGCTAGTGGTTTGGCAACCCTTACTAGCGGACTAAACAATGAGCAGTTCTTC. Its protein product is CASGLATLTSGLNNEQFF.

This chain uses TRBV27 with TRBJ1-2; 7 bases map to TRBD1. Germline V lookup: CDR1 MNHEY, CDR2 SMNVEV (reference sequence). With V trimmed by 6 bases and J by 8 bases, 12 bases remained unmatched. CDR3 length: 14 amino acids. The CDR3, as DNA: TGTGCCAGCAGCCTCACAGGGGCTAGGGACGGCTACACCTTC. Encoded protein: CASSLTGARDGYTF.

This sequence joins TRBV28 and TRBJ1-1; 11 bases align to TRBD1. The CDR3 is made up of 16 amino acids. The V gene's germline CDR1 is MDHEN and CDR2 SYDVKM. The trim removed 3 bases at V and 0 bases at J, leaving 3 bases unmatched. CDR3 amino acids: CASSFRTGGVNTEAFF. CDR3 nucleotide sequence: TGTGCCAGCAGTTTCAGGACAGGGGGCGTGAACACTGAAGCTTTCTTT.

The rearrangement joins TRBV10-3 to TRBJ2-5; 9 bases map to TRBD1. The V gene end was trimmed by 5 bases and the J gene end by 2 bases; junction bases not matched to a gene: 3. Germline CDR1 reads ENHRY; CDR2 reads SYGVKD. There are 14 residues in the CDR3. The CDR3 reads CAISPGQGQETQYF. CDR3 sequence (DNA): TGTGCCATCAGTCCGGGACAGGGACAAGAGACCCAGTACTTC.

J is TRBJ2-1 and V is TRBV19, with 8 bases matching TRBD2. Per the germline V gene, CDR1 is LNHDA and CDR2 is SQIVND (reference sequence). CDR3 size: 13 residues. J was trimmed by 4 bases and V by 4 bases; bases with no gene match: 0. In nucleotides, the CDR3 is TGTGCCAGTAGTAGCGGGAGGTACAATGAGCAGTTCTTC. Translated, it gives CASSSGRYNEQFF.